Sequencing of this T cell receptor (beta chain) was carried out in a study of early T cells in non-severe SARS-CoV-2 infection. Study-wide background: Whole-blood bulk RNA, unsorted, was sequenced, and chains were unpaired. General study findings and limits: Lookups in VDJdb leaned toward anti-spike CD8 responses and missed private and CD4 specificities.

This clonotype appeared a few times. Antigen specificity is unknown. Attachment of unique molecular identifiers to individual cDNA molecules was performed. Via MiXCR, TCRdb re-called the 5' RACE reads, giving one row per CDR3 protein. The sample lists about 97,000 distinct CDR3 sequences, under 15% occurring once. This sequence was found in an adult who was a healthcare worker with PCR-confirmed SARS-CoV-2 infection or an uninfected control (not recorded which). Source material: whole blood.

CDR3 sequence: CASKTPQGQGNQPQHF. CDR3 nucleotide sequence: TGTGCCAGCAAAACACCACAGGGGCAAGGGAATCAGCCCCAGCATTTT. The V call is TRBV28, the J call TRBJ1-5; TRBD1 matches at 7 bases. Germline lookup yields CDR1 MDHEN and CDR2 SYDVKM. This CDR3 is 16 amino acids long. Trimming took 7 bases from V and 4 from J; bases not matched to a gene: 13.